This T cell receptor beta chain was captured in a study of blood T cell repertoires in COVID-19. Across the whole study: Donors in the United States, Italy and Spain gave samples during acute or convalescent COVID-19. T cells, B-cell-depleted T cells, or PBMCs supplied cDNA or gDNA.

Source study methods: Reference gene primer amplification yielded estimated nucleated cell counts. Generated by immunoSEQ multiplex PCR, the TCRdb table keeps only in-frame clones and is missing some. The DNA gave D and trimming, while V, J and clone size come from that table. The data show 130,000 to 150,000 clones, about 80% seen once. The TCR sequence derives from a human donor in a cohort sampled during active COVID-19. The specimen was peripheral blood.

The CDR3 bases are TGTGCCAGCAGTTTCGTTCGGGGGGAACCTAGCACAGATACGCAGTATTTT. The encoded protein is CASSFVRGEPSTDTQYF. The rearrangement uses TRBV28 and TRBJ2-3; 7 nucleotides line up with TRBD2. CDR1 MDHEN and CDR2 SYDVKM come from the germline V gene. This CDR3 has 17 residues. V was clipped by 3 bases and J by 0 bases; unmatched bases: 9.